Detailed here is one T cell receptor beta chain. TCRdb's table, derived via immunoSEQ multiplex PCR, lists solely in-frame clones and lacks some. The repertoire holds 150,000 to 250,000 clones, with about four fifths as singletons. This specimen belongs to a study of blood T cell repertoires in COVID-19. With 7 bases removed from V and 0 bases from J, the gap between germline ends came to 15 bases. CDR1 MNHEY and CDR2 SVGAGI come from the germline V gene. This CDR3 has 15 amino acids. Sequenced sample: PBMCs or T cells enriched from blood (not recorded which). This clonotype originated in a man between 35 and 55 years old who had recovered from COVID-19. The rearrangement joins TRBV6-5 to TRBJ1-2; D gene unclear. The CDR3 here is CASTSRELTNYGYTF. The CDR3 nucleotides read TGTGCCAGCACTTCCCGGGAACTAACTAACTATGGCTACACCTTC.